A single sample is the source of the 14 T cell receptor beta chains below, sequenced in a study of shared clonotypes between healthy human individuals. The table came from immunoSEQ multiplex PCR; TCRdb's copy has only in-frame clones and leaves some out. The sample carries 650,000 to 700,000 clones, 90% recorded once. Input material: memory CD8+ T cells from PBMCs. The subset denotes: CD45RO+ cells pooled with CCR7-negative TemRA cells. These receptors came from a man between 18 and 29 years old in good health. Some clones in this sample may be carry-over from other donors' samples.

On this clone: At one end the junction does not follow the germline gene, possibly because of a read error. The rearrangement links TRBV7-9 to TRBJ2-3; tentatively, D is TRBD2 (6 bases). Germline CDR1 and CDR2: SEHNR and FQNEAQ (reference sequence). The CDR3 runs to 14 residues. For the CDR3, the DNA is TGCGCCAGCAGCCCGTACGGGGGTGGAGATACGCAGTATTTT. This sequence encodes CASSPYGGGDTQYF.

The table lists this clone with a count of one. Mismatch with germline at one junction end may stem from a read error. The CDR3 nucleotides are TGTGCCAGCACTTCGAACACCGGAGAGCTGTTTTTT. Translated, it gives CASTSNTGELFF. J is TRBJ2-2 and V is TRBV27; D not resolved. CDR1 is MNHEY, CDR2 SMNVEV, per germline (reference sequence). CDR3 length: 12 residues.

The rearrangement uses TRBV19 and TRBJ2-7, with 13 bases aligning to TRBD2. There are 15 residues in the CDR3. V lost 6 bases to trimming and J lost 2 bases; unmatched junction nucleotides: 4. Germline V CDR1 and CDR2: LNHDA, SQIVND (reference sequence). DNA for the CDR3: TGTGCCAGTAGCTGGACTAGCGGGGGTACCTACGAGCAGTACTTC. Translated: CASSWTSGGTYEQYF.

This clone was seen only once. The CDR3 DNA follows: TGTGCCACACAGTCCGGGAGATTGTATGGCTACACCTTC. Translating gives CATQSGRLYGYTF. The chain is built from TRBV6-6 and TRBJ1-2; D not resolved. Germline loops: CDR1 MNHNY, CDR2 SVGAGI (reference sequence). V was cut by 10 bases and J by 5 bases, with 17 bases left in between. CDR3 size: 13 residues.

The chain links TRBV11-2 to TRBJ2-7; 7 nucleotides agree with TRBD2. The length of the CDR3 is 14 residues. Per the germline V gene, CDR1 is SGHAT and CDR2 is FQNNGV. Trimming took 4 bases from V and 7 from J; bases not matched to a gene: 10. The CDR3 nucleotides read TGTGCCAGCAGCTGGTCCATCGGGACTATGGAGCAGTACTTC. Amino acids: CASSWSIGTMEQYF.

The rearrangement links TRBV28 to TRBJ1-2, with 8 bases identical to TRBD1. This CDR3 has 17 amino acids. With 4 bases clipped from V and 8 bases from J, the junction kept 18 bases outside the gene matches. From germline, CDR1 is MDHEN and CDR2 SYDVKM. CDR3 region: CASSYLYHLGTGGGYTF. The DNA of the CDR3 is TGTGCCAGCAGTTACCTATACCATCTCGGGACAGGAGGCGGCTACACCTTC.

This sequence joins TRBV15 and TRBJ2-2; no clear D. The CDR3 runs to 15 residues. Germline CDR1 reads LNHNV; CDR2 reads YYDKDF (reference sequence). The V end was cut by 3 bases, the J end by 4 bases, with 12 bases between. The CDR3 loop reads CATSSQVRVTGELFF. The CDR3 DNA follows: TGTGCCACCAGCAGCCAGGTTCGCGTCACCGGGGAGCTGTTTTTT.

The V gene is TRBV7-9, the J gene TRBJ2-3, with D hard to call. CDR3 length: 15 residues. Germline CDR1 reads SEHNR; CDR2 reads FQNEAQ (reference sequence). With 1 base removed from V and 3 bases from J, the gap between germline ends came to 11 bases. The CDR3 sequence is CASSLGAAWTDTQYF. The CDR3 nucleotides read TGTGCCAGCAGCTTAGGGGCGGCCTGGACAGATACGCAGTATTTT.

The chain couples TRBV5-4 to TRBJ1-2; possibly TRBD1 for D (6 bases). V was clipped by 3 bases and J by 6 bases, with 15 bases between them. The CDR3 has 14 residues. In germline, CDR1 is SGHNT, CDR2 YYREEE (reference sequence). This CDR3 is CASSWGQPRDGYTF. The DNA for the CDR3 is TGTGCCAGCAGCTGGGGACAACCCCGGGATGGCTACACCTTC.

Comment on this clone: The same CDR3 also results from other DNA sequences found in this sample. The rearrangement joins TRBV9 to TRBJ2-7; D unclear. The CDR3 is 11 amino acids. With 0 bases removed from V and 3 bases from J, the gap between germline ends came to 1 base. Germline-derived CDR1 and CDR2 are SGDLS and YYNGEE. CDR3 sequence: CASSVGYEQYF. The DNA of the CDR3 is TGTGCCAGCAGCGTAGGCTACGAGCAGTACTTC.

The chain employs TRBV27 and TRBJ2-1, with TRBD2 matching over 8 bases. This CDR3 has 17 amino acids. V shed 2 bases and J 7 bases; nucleotides not matched to a gene: 13. The germline V gene has CDR1 MNHEY and CDR2 SMNVEV (reference sequence). CDR3 nucleotide sequence: TGTGCCAGCAGTTTACCCCAGATGAGCGGGAGAATGAATGAGCAGTTCTTC. It is translated as CASSLPQMSGRMNEQFF.

The CDR3 sequence: CASSFGAGYNYGYTF. In DNA, the CDR3 is TGTGCCAGCAGCTTTGGGGCAGGGTATAACTATGGCTACACCTTC. The chain uses TRBV7-2 and TRBJ1-2; TRBD1 might be the D (5 bases). The germline V and J ends were trimmed by 3 bases and 1 base, with 12 bases remaining between them. CDR3 length: 15 residues. CDR1 is SGHTA and CDR2 is FQGNSA in the germline V gene.

The chain links TRBV11-3 to TRBJ2-7, with a weak D call TRBD1 (6 bases). The germline V gene encodes CDR1 SGHNT and CDR2 YENEEA. The CDR3 is 15 amino acids. Trimming removed 1 base from V and 0 bases from J, with 10 bases in between. The CDR3 protein is CASSLGQASSYEQYF. CDR3 coding DNA: TGTGCCAGCAGCTTAGGACAGGCCAGCTCCTACGAGCAGTACTTC.

The chain has TRBV12-2 and TRBJ1-4; whether TRBD1, the table's D call, matches the DNA was not checked. TRBV12-2 is listed as a pseudogene. The CDR3 length is 18 residues. The DNA for the CDR3 is TGTGCAAGTCGCTTAGCCGGACAGGGGGCGCGATTCTGTGAAAAACTGTTTTTT. Its protein is CASRLAGQGARFCEKLFF.